These T cell receptor beta chains were read from a single sample in a study of shared clonotypes between healthy human individuals. Data came from immunoSEQ multiplex PCR; TCRdb stores just in-frame clones and leaves some out. The sample lists a few million clones, around 90% seen once, with around 0.14% in the top ten. Sequenced sample: naive CD4+ T cells sorted from blood. All receptors derive from a man aged 18 to 30 in good health. The CDR3 runs from the conserved cysteine through the conserved F or W. The D gene is left open where the match is weak. Part of the rows lack a size; the others show once, few, many or a class for expanded clones.

TRBJ2-5 | - | - | TRBV5-6 | CASYRDQETQYF | TGTGCCAGTTACAGGGACCAAGAGACCCAGTACTTC
TRBJ1-1 | TRBD1 | few | TRBV7-9 | CASSSPGGWNTEAFF | TGTGCCAGCAGCAGCCCAGGGGGCTGGAACACTGAAGCTTTCTTT
TRBJ1-1 | - | - | TRBV7-9 | CASSLAPGGNTEAFF | TGTGCCAGCAGCTTAGCTCCGGGGGGGAACACTGAAGCTTTCTTT
TRBJ2-5 | - | - | TRBV6-6 | CASSDQLGETQYF | TGTGCCAGCAGTGACCAATTGGGGGAGACCCAGTACTTC
TRBJ1-2 | TRBD1 | - | TRBV5-5 | CASSPDRGNYGYTF | TGTGCCAGCAGCCCGGACAGGGGTAACTATGGCTACACCTTC
TRBJ1-2 | TRBD1 | - | TRBV29-1 | CSVEKQGDYGYTF | TGCAGCGTTGAGAAACAGGGGGACTATGGCTACACCTTC
TRBJ1-5 | - | - | TRBV7-2 | CASSLAMGGGNQPQHF | TGTGCCAGCAGCTTAGCTATGGGGGGGGGCAATCAGCCCCAGCATTTT
TRBJ2-3 | - | - | TRBV10-3 | CAIQEGGTDTQYF | TGTGCCATCCAAGAGGGGGGCACAGATACGCAGTATTTT
TRBJ2-2 | - | - | TRBV29-1 | CSVGGVGELFF | TGCAGCGTTGGAGGAGTTGGGGAGCTGTTTTTT
TRBJ2-4 | - | - | TRBV5-4 | CASSLVGVDIQYF | TGTGCCAGCAGCCTGGTAGGGGTTGACATTCAGTACTTC
TRBJ1-6 | - | few | TRBV6-4 | CASTDPAGSPLHF | TGTGCCAGCACCGATCCGGCGGGTTCACCCCTCCACTTT
TRBJ2-7 | TRBD2 | - | TRBV5-1 | CASSLLAGPWAYEQYF | TGCGCCAGCAGCTTGTTAGCGGGACCCTGGGCCTACGAGCAGTACTTC
TRBJ1-1 | - | - | TRBV4-1 | CASSPTSPGALGEAFF | TGCGCCAGCAGCCCGACATCCCCCGGGGCTCTCGGTGAAGCTTTCTTT
TRBJ1-1 | - | - | TRBV5-6 | CASSLGQLDTEAFF | TGTGCCAGCAGCTTAGGACAGTTGGACACTGAAGCTTTCTTT
TRBJ1-1 | - | - | TRBV11-2 | CASSLAVEAFF | TGTGCCAGCAGCTTGGCGGTTGAAGCTTTCTTT
TRBJ2-2 | - | - | TRBV10-3 | CAISESTVGELFF | TGTGCCATCAGTGAGTCGACGGTCGGGGAGCTGTTTTTT
TRBJ1-2 | - | - | TRBV5-1 | CASSSNPEGYGYTF | TGCGCCAGCAGCTCGAACCCCGAGGGTTATGGCTACACCTTC
TRBJ2-1 | TRBD2 | - | TRBV27 | CASRRTSASSYNEQFF | TGTGCCAGCAGGAGGACTAGTGCCAGCTCCTACAATGAGCAGTTCTTC
TRBJ2-5 | - | - | TRBV7-6 | CASSLRTQETQYF | TGTGCCAGCAGCTTAAGGACCCAAGAGACCCAGTACTTC
TRBJ2-7 | - | - | TRBV7-9 | CASSLLTTGSYEQYF | TGTGCCAGCAGCTTGTTGACTACGGGCTCCTACGAGCAGTACTTC
TRBJ2-5 | - | - | TRBV28 | CASSQGGRETQYF | TGTGCCAGCAGTCAGGGGGGGCGGGAGACCCAGTACTTC
TRBJ2-5 | TRBD2 | once | TRBV10-2 | CASSDSSGGETQYF | TGCGCCAGCAGTGACTCTTCGGGGGGAGAGACCCAGTACTTC
TRBJ2-7 | TRBD2 | - | TRBV2 | CASSEGTSGKLTTYEQYF | TGTGCCAGCAGCGAAGGGACTAGCGGGAAACTCACTACCTACGAGCAGTACTTC
TRBJ2-3 | - | - | TRBV2 | CASSDVGKSTDTQYF | TGTGCCAGCAGTGACGTGGGGAAGAGCACAGATACGCAGTATTTT
TRBJ2-7 | - | - | TRBV7-9 | CASSNSGALVGYF | TGTGCCAGCAGCAATTCCGGGGCCCTCGTCGGGTACTTC
TRBJ1-4 | - | - | TRBV7-2 | CASSLGSREKLFF | TGTGCCAGCAGCTTAGGTTCGCGTGAAAAACTGTTTTTT
TRBJ1-6 | TRBD1 | - | TRBV18 | CASSPSTGGRDSPLHF | TGTGCCAGCTCGCCATCTACAGGGGGTAGAGATTCACCCCTCCACTTT
TRBJ1-5 | TRBD1 | - | TRBV4-1 | CASSQDRGTENQPQHF | TGCGCCAGCAGCCAAGATCGCGGGACAGAGAATCAGCCCCAGCATTTT
TRBJ2-1 | - | - | TRBV2 | CASSERASDNEQFF | TGTGCCAGCAGTGAAAGGGCTAGCGACAATGAGCAGTTCTTC
TRBJ2-3 | - | - | TRBV29-1 | CSVVTAGANTQYF | TGCAGCGTTGTAACGGCTGGTGCAAATACGCAGTATTTT
TRBJ2-5 | TRBD1 | - | TRBV4-1 | CASSTTDRDEETQYF | TGCGCCAGCAGCACGACGGACAGGGATGAAGAGACCCAGTACTTC
TRBJ1-6 | - | - | TRBV5-1 | CASSLAAGEYSPLHF | TGCGCCAGCAGCTTGGCCGCAGGGGAATACTCACCCCTCCACTTT
TRBJ2-1 | TRBD1 | - | TRBV12-5 | CASGRGSYNEQFF | TGTGCTAGTGGCAGGGGGTCCTACAATGAGCAGTTCTTC
TRBJ2-1 | - | - | TRBV11-2 | CASSLEVIAYNEQFF | TGTGCCAGCAGCTTAGAAGTGATAGCCTACAATGAGCAGTTCTTC
TRBJ2-5 | - | once | TRBV25-1 | CASSDGQLQVETQYF | TGTGCCAGCAGTGATGGACAGCTTCAGGTTGAGACCCAGTACTTC
TRBJ1-1 | - | few | TRBV21-1 | CASSKAQTGMNTEAFF | TGTGCCAGCAGCAAAGCGCAGACAGGTATGAACACTGAAGCTTTCTTT
TRBJ1-2 | - | - | TRBV25-1 | CASSEPGQIYGYTF | TGTGCCAGCAGTGAACCCGGACAGATCTATGGCTACACCTTC
TRBJ1-2 | - | - | TRBV10-3 | CAISDGQHNYGYTF | TGTGCCATCAGTGATGGACAACATAACTATGGCTACACCTTC
TRBJ1-5 | - | - | TRBV5-1 | CASSLTGGREPQHF | TGCGCCAGCAGCCTCACGGGGGGCCGGGAGCCCCAGCATTTT
TRBJ1-6 | - | - | TRBV7-3 | CASSLTGFNSPLHF | TGTGCCAGCAGCTTAACAGGGTTTAATTCACCCCTCCACTTT
TRBJ2-4 | TRBD1 | - | TRBV6-5 | CASSYDRGLDIQYF | TGTGCCAGCAGCTATGACAGGGGGCTGGACATTCAGTACTTC
TRBJ1-1 | - | - | TRBV4-3 | CASSQQGGAEAFF | TGCGCCAGCAGCCAACAGGGAGGCGCTGAAGCTTTCTTT
TRBJ2-3 | TRBD2 | - | TRBV6-6 | CASSHGERGPTDTQYF | TGTGCCAGCAGCCATGGGGAGCGGGGGCCGACAGATACGCAGTATTTT
TRBJ2-7 | - | - | TRBV11-2 | CASSYRLEWPYEQYF | TGTGCCAGCAGCTACCGACTGGAGTGGCCCTACGAGCAGTACTTC
TRBJ1-1 | - | - | TRBV10-2 | CASSATGWSTEAFF | TGCGCCAGCAGTGCCACAGGGTGGTCCACTGAAGCTTTCTTT
TRBJ1-5 | - | once | TRBV2 | CASSEAGQGNQPQHF | TGTGCCAGCAGTGAAGCAGGGCAGGGAAATCAGCCCCAGCATTTT
TRBJ1-3 | - | - | TRBV25-1 | CASSEISVGNTIYF | TGTGCCAGCAGTGAAATAAGCGTCGGAAACACCATATATTTT
TRBJ2-7 | TRBD2 | - | TRBV5-1 | CASSLVAGGYEQYF | TGCGCCAGCAGCTTGGTAGCGGGGGGCTACGAGCAGTACTTC
TRBJ1-6 | TRBD1 | - | TRBV30 | CAWSRDRGDSPLHF | TGTGCCTGGAGCCGAGACAGGGGGGATTCACCCCTCCACTTT
TRBJ1-1 | - | - | TRBV4-1 | CASSQEGGRHTEAFF | TGCGCCAGCAGCCAAGAGGGAGGTAGACACACTGAAGCTTTCTTT
TRBJ2-1 | TRBD2 | - | TRBV5-4 | CASSLGASGRSSYNEQFF | TGTGCCAGCAGCTTGGGGGCTAGCGGGAGGAGCTCCTACAATGAGCAGTTCTTC
TRBJ1-1 | - | - | TRBV30 | CAWSPFGFGLEAFF | TGTGCCTGGAGTCCCTTCGGCTTTGGCCTTGAAGCTTTCTTT
TRBJ1-2 | TRBD1 | - | TRBV6-1 | CASSGGTVGYGYTF | TGTGCCAGCAGTGGGGGGACAGTGGGCTATGGCTACACCTTC
TRBJ2-2 | - | - | TRBV19 | CASSIQVTTGELFF | TGTGCCAGTAGTATACAGGTTACCACCGGGGAGCTGTTTTTT
TRBJ1-1 | - | - | TRBV11-2 | CASSLAGFEAFF | TGTGCCAGCAGCTTAGCAGGGTTTGAAGCTTTCTTT
TRBJ2-1 | TRBD1 | - | TRBV2 | CASRSSTGVFDEQFF | TGTGCCAGCCGGAGCTCGACAGGGGTTTTCGATGAGCAGTTCTTC
TRBJ1-1 | - | - | TRBV7-9 | CASSRQENTEAFF | TGTGCCAGCAGTCGGCAGGAGAACACTGAAGCTTTCTTT
TRBJ1-4 | - | - | TRBV7-2 | CASSLRPENEKLFF | TGTGCCAGCAGCTTGCGGCCCGAAAATGAAAAACTGTTTTTT
TRBJ1-2 | - | - | TRBV27 | CASAGANYYGYTF | TGTGCCAGCGCAGGGGCTAACTATTATGGCTACACCTTC